Listed below are T cell receptor beta chains from one sample, sequenced in a study of response to subunit inactivated influenza vaccine. TCRdb fed the RT-PCR reads into MiXCR, producing one record per CDR3 protein. The sample includes more than 500,000 distinct CDR3 sequences, around 10% seen only once; the top ten take 9.5% to 11%. These data also formed part of another study, on T cells expressing NK-cell markers.

Source: PBMCs from blood, taken on the day of vaccination. The receptors were sampled from a man aged 50-60 years who received an inactivated influenza vaccine. CDR3s include the opening cysteine and the closing phenylalanine or tryptophan. A D gene is named only where the DNA matches it firmly. The listing skips clone size in some rows; elsewhere it reads once, few, many or a size class.

v_gene,abundance,j_gene,d_gene,CDR3nt,CDR3aa
TRBV5-1,few,TRBJ1-1,.,TGCGCCAGCAGCTTACAGGACAACACTGAAGCTTTCTTT,CASSLQDNTEAFF
TRBV2,many,TRBJ2-7,.,TGTGCCAGCAGGCAGTCCTACGAGCAGTACTTC,CASRQSYEQYF
TRBV7-9,many,TRBJ2-2,TRBD1,TGTGCCAGCAGCTTCGGGACAGGGAACACCGGGGAGCTGTTTTTT,CASSFGTGNTGELFF
TRBV28,few,TRBJ1-1,TRBD1,TGTGCCAGCAGCAGGAGTACAGGGGGCACTGAAGCTTTCTTT,CASSRSTGGTEAFF
TRBV9,.,TRBJ2-2,.,TGTGCCAGCAGCGTAGGAGCGCGGGATTCCACCGGGGAGCTGTTTTTT,CASSVGARDSTGELFF
TRBV6-5,few,TRBJ1-2,.,TGTGCCAGCAGTTACTATCAGGGGATCAATGGCTACACCTTC,CASSYYQGINGYTF
TRBV12-3/TRBV12-4,.,TRBJ2-3,.,TGTGCCAGCAGCCTCACCGGTGGGGGCATCAGCACAGATACGCAGTATTTT,CASSLTGGGISTDTQYF
TRBV20-1,.,TRBJ2-7,TRBD2,TGCAGTGCTACGCCTGACAAAAAGGTCACTGGGCTAGCGGGAGCGGGAGTAGTCCTCTACGAGCAGTACTTC,CSATPDKKVTGLAGAGVVLYEQYF
TRBV5-1,.,TRBJ2-3,.,TGCGCCAGCACTCCGGTGGGGAACACAGATACGCAGTATTTT,CASTPVGNTDTQYF
TRBV12-3/TRBV12-4,.,TRBJ2-1,TRBD1,TGTGCCAGCAGTCCCGGGTCGGGACAGGGATTCTACAATGAGCAGTTCTTC,CASSPGSGQGFYNEQFF
TRBV11-2,.,TRBJ2-1,TRBD2,TGTGCCAGCAGCTTAGGTAGCGGGGGGGCAAGCTCCTACAATGAGCAGTTCTTC,CASSLGSGGASSYNEQFF
TRBV5-1,.,TRBJ2-7,TRBD1,TGCGCCAGCAGCTGGGGGACAGGGGACGACGAGCAGTACTTC,CASSWGTGDDEQYF
TRBV5-5,few,TRBJ1-2,.,TGTGCCAGCAGCTTGGAGGTGGGGTATGGCTACACCTTC,CASSLEVGYGYTF
TRBV7-7,many,TRBJ2-1,TRBD2,TGTGCCAGCAGTTTAAACCCCCTAGCGGGAGCCAATGAGCAGTTCTTC,CASSLNPLAGANEQFF
TRBV5-1,many,TRBJ2-1,TRBD2,TGCGCCAGCAGCTTGACTAGCGGGATCTCCTACAATGAGCAGTTCTTC,CASSLTSGISYNEQFF
TRBV30,.,TRBJ2-3,.,TGTGCCTGGAGCCGGGACTCTCATACGCAGTATTTT,CAWSRDSHTQYF
TRBV4-2,few,TRBJ2-6,.,TGTGCCAGCAGCCAAGATTGGGGCAGCACTGGGGCCAACGTCCTGACTTTC,CASSQDWGSTGANVLTF
TRBV20-1,.,TRBJ2-2,.,TGCGGAATAACAGAAATTTACACCGGGGAGCTGTTTTTT,CGITEIYTGELFF
TRBV20-1,.,TRBJ1-2,.,TGCAGTGCTAGAGACCAGGGGATTCAAGGCTACACCTTC,CSARDQGIQGYTF
TRBV29-1,.,TRBJ1-1,.,TGCAGCGTTGTGGCCCCGGGGCAGGGAACTGAAGCTTTCTTT,CSVVAPGQGTEAFF
TRBV24-1,.,TRBJ1-2,TRBD1,TGTGCCACCAGTGACTCCTCCGGGACAGGGGAGTATGGCTACACCTTC,CATSDSSGTGEYGYTF
TRBV5-6,.,TRBJ2-1,TRBD2,TGTGCCAGCAGGGGACTAGCGGGAAGTGAGCAGTTCTTC,CASRGLAGSEQFF
TRBV12-3/TRBV12-4,.,TRBJ2-4,.,TGTGCCAGCAGTTTAAACGGGATGAGAAACATTCAGTACTTC,CASSLNGMRNIQYF
TRBV11-3,few,TRBJ2-2,.,TGTGCCAGCAGCTTAAATTACGGCGGGGAGCTGTTTTTT,CASSLNYGGELFF
TRBV12-3/TRBV12-4,few,TRBJ2-1,.,TGTGCCAGCAGTCCGCGGACTGAATTCGGAGAGCAGTTCTTC,CASSPRTEFGEQFF
TRBV20-1,few,TRBJ2-2,TRBD2,TGCAGTGGAAGACTAGCTCCAACCGGGGAGCTGTTTTTT,CSGRLAPTGELFF
TRBV5-4,many,TRBJ2-2,TRBD1,TGTGCCAGCAGCTCGAGAGGGGGCTTCGACACCGGGGAGCTGTTTTTT,CASSSRGGFDTGELFF
TRBV5-1,.,TRBJ2-7,TRBD1,TGCGCCAGCAGCTCCCCGGGACAGGGGGCTCGGCAGTACTTC,CASSSPGQGARQYF
TRBV4-3,.,TRBJ2-7,.,TGCGCCAGCAGCCAAGACCAAGGGGGCTCCTACGAGCAGTACTTC,CASSQDQGGSYEQYF